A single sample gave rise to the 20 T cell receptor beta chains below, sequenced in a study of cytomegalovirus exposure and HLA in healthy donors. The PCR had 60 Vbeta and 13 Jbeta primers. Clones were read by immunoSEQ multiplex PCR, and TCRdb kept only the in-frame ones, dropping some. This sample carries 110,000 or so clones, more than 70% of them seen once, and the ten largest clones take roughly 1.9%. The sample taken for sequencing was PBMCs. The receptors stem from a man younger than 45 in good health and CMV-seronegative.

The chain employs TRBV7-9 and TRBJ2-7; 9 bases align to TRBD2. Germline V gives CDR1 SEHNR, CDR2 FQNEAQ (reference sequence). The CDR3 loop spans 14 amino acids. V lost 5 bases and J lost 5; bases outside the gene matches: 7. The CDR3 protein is CASSSGGNLHEQYF. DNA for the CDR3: TGTGCCAGCAGCAGCGGGGGGAATCTTCACGAGCAGTACTTC.

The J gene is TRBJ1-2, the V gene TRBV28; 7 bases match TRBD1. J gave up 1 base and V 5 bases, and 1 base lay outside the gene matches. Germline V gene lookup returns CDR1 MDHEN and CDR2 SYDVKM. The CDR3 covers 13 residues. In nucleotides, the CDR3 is TGTGCCAGCAGTAGGGACAGTAACTATGGCTACACCTTC. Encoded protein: CASSRDSNYGYTF.

This CDR3 reads CASSVEGQGNQPQHF. CDR3 nucleotide sequence: TGTGCCAGCAGTGTGGAAGGACAGGGCAATCAGCCCCAGCATTTT. The V and J genes are TRBV6-4 and TRBJ1-5, with TRBD1 matching 7 bases. Germline lookup yields CDR1 MRHNA and CDR2 SNTAGT. Trimming took 4 bases from V and 2 from J; bases not matched to a gene: 5. The CDR3 runs to 15 residues.

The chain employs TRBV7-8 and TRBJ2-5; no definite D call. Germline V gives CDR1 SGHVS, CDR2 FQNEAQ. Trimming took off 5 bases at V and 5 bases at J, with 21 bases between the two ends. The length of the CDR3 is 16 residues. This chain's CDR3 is CASSRTWSQRPETQYF. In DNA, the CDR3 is TGTGCCAGCAGCCGCACGTGGAGTCAACGTCCGGAGACCCAGTACTTC.

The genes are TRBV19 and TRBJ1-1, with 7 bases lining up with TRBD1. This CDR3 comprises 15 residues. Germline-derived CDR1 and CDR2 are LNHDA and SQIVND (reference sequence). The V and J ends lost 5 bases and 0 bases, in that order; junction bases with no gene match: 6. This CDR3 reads CASSLRTGLNTEAFF. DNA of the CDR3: TGTGCCAGTAGTCTTCGGACAGGATTGAACACTGAAGCTTTCTTT. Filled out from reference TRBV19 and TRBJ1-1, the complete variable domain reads DGGITQSPKYLFRKEGQNVTLSCEQNLNHDAMYWYRQDPGQGLRLIYYSQIVNDFQKGDIAEGYSVSREKKESFPLTVTSAQKNPTAFYLCASSLRTGLNTEAFFGQGTRLTVV.

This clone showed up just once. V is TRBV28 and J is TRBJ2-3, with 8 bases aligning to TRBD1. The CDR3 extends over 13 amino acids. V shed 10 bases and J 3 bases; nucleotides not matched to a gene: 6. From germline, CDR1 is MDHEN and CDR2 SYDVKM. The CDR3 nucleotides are TGTGCCACTGATCAGGGGGCAACAGATACGCAGTATTTT. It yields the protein CATDQGATDTQYF.

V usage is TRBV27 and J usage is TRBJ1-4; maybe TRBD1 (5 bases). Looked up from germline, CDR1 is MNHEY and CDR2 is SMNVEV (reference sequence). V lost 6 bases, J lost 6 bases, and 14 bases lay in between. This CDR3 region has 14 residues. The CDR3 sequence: CASRNQGKYEKLFF. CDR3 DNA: TGTGCCAGCAGGAACCAGGGAAAGTATGAAAAACTGTTTTTT.

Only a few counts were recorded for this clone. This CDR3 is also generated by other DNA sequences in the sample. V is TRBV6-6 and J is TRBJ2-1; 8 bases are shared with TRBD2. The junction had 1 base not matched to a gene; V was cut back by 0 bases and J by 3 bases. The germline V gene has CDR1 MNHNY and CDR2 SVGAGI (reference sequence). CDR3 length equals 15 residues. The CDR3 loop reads CASSYSGTSYNEQFF. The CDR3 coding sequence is TGTGCCAGCAGTTACTCAGGGACTAGCTACAATGAGCAGTTCTTC.

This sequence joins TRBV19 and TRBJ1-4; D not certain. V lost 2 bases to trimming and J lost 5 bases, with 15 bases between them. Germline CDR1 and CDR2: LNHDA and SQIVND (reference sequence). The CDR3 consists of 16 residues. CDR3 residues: CASSIMELRTNEKLFF. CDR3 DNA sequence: TGTGCCAGTAGTATAATGGAGTTGAGAACCAATGAAAAACTGTTTTTT.

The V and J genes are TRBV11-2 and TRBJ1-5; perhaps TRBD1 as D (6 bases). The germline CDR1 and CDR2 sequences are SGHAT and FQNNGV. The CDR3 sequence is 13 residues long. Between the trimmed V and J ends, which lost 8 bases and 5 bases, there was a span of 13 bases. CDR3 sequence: CASGTGTDQPQHF. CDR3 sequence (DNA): TGTGCCAGCGGCACAGGGACCGATCAGCCCCAGCATTTT. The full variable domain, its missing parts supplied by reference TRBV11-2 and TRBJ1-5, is EAGVAQSPRYKIIEKRQSVAFWCNPISGHATLYWYQQILGQGPKLLIQFQNNGVVDDSQLPKDRFSAERLKGVDSTLKIQPAKLEDSAVYLCASGTGTDQPQHFGDGTRLSIL.

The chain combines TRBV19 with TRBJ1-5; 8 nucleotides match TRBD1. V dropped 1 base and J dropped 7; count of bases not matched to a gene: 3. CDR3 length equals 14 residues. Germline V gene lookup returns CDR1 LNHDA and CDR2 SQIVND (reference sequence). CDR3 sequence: CASSIAAGGQPQHF. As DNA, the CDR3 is TGTGCCAGTAGTATAGCGGCAGGGGGCCAGCCCCAGCATTTT.

The CDR3 protein is CASSFASADTEAFF. For the CDR3, the DNA is TGCGCCAGCAGCTTCGCATCTGCGGACACTGAAGCTTTCTTT. The chain carries TRBV5-1 and TRBJ1-1; no reliable D call. Germline CDR1 SGHRS, CDR2 YFSETQ. V lost 2 bases, J lost 3 bases, and 11 bases lay in between. The CDR3 extends over 14 amino acids.

The CDR3 spells CASSVSGQEREAFF. Here the CDR3 DNA reads TGTGCCAGCAGCGTTTCCGGACAGGAAAGAGAAGCTTTCTTT. This rearrangement joins TRBV9 to TRBJ1-1; TRBD1 matches at 7 bases. Germline CDR1 SGDLS, CDR2 YYNGEE. V was clipped by 2 bases and J by 8 bases; unmatched bases: 9. The CDR3 extends over 14 amino acids.

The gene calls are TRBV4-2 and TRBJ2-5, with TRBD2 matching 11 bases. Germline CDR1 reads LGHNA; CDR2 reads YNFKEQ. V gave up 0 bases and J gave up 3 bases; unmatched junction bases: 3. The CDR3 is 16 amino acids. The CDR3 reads CASSQESGLAEETQYF. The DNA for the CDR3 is TGTGCCAGCAGCCAAGAGTCGGGACTAGCGGAAGAGACCCAGTACTTC.

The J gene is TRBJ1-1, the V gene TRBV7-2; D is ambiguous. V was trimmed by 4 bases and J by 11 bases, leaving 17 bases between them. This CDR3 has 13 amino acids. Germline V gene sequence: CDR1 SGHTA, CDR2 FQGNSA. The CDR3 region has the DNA TGTGCCAGCAGCTCTAGCCCAGTTTTAGAGGCTTTCTTT. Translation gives CASSSSPVLEAFF. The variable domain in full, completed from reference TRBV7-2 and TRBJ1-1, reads GAGVSQSPSNKVTEKGKDVELRCDPISGHTALYWYRQSLGQGLEFLIYFQGNSAPDKSGLPSDRFSAERTGGSVSTLTIQRTQQEDSAVYLCASSSSPVLEAFFGQGTRLTVV.

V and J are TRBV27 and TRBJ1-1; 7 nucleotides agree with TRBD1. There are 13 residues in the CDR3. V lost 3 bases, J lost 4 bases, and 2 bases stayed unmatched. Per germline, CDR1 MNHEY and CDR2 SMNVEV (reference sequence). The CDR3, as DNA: TGTGCCAGCAGTTTCCCAGGGGGCACTGAAGCTTTCTTT. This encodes CASSFPGGTEAFF.

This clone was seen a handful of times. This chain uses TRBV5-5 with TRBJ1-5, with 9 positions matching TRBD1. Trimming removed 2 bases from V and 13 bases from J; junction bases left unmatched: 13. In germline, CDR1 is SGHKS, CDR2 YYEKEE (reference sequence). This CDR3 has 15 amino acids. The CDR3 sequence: CASSFRPEQGASQHF. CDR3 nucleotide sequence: TGTGCCAGCAGCTTTCGTCCGGAACAGGGGGCGTCTCAGCATTTT.

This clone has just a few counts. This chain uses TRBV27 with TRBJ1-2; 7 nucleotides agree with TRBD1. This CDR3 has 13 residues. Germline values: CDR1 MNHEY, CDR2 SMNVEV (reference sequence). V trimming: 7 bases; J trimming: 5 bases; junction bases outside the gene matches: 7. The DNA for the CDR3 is TGTGCCAGCAAAACGACAGGGATATATGGCTACACCTTC. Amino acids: CASKTTGIYGYTF.

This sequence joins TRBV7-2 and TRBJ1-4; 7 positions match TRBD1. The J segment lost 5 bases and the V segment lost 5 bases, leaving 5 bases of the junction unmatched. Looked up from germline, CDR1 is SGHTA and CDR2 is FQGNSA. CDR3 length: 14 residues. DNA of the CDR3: TGTGCCAGCAGCCCGACGGGACAGAATGAAAAACTGTTTTTT. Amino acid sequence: CASSPTGQNEKLFF.

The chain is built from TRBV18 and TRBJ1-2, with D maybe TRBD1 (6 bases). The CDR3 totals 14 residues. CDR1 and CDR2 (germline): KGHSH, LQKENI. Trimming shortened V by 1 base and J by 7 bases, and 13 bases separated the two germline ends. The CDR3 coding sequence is TGTGCCAGCTCACCACTACAGGGAGAGGGTGGCTACACCTTC. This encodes CASSPLQGEGGYTF.